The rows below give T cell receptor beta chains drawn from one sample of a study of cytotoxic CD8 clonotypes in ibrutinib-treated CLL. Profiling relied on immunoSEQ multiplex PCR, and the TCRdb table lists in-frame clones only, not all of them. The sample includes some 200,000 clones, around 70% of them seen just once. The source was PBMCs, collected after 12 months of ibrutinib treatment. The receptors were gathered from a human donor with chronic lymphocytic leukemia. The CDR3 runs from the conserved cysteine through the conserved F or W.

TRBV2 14 CASNPQGWAETQYF
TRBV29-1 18 CSAAGQRTSGRSYNEQFF
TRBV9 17 CASSRPRGGRPTGELFF
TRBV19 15 CASSWGRGLDTEAFF
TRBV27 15 CASSPVWALRETQYF
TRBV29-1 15 CSVVPRDRSTDTQYF
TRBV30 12 CAWSANKNIQYF
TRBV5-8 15 CASSLLSGEVQPQHF
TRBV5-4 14 CASSVLVGEGEQYF
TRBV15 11 CATSRNTEAFF
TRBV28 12 CASSPEFDEQFF
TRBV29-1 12 CSARWGPHAQFF
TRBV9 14 CASNKRGATDTQYF
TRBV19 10 CASSNREAFF
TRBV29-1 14 CSVDFGGTGQPQHF
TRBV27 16 CASSPTGDLLLYGYTF
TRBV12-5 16 CASGLGLAGVQDTQYF
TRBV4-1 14 CASSQVLGGIGYTF
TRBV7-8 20 CASSFRWGQGHTVTNEKLFF
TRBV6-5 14 CAVRDTAGNYGYTF
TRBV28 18 CASSFEPGGLFSQETQYF
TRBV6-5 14 CASSLISTNYGYTF
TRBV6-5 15 CASSYSFQGNQPQHF
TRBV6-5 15 CASSYSTGAQETQYF
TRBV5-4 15 CASSPGTRRSYEQYF
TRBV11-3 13 CASSPRGGETQYF